This TCR beta chain was sequenced in a study of blood T cell repertoires in COVID-19. Study-wide context: T cells, B-cell-depleted T cells, or PBMCs supplied cDNA or gDNA.

This clone was observed a single time. Germline V gene lookup returns CDR1 LNHNV and CDR2 YYDKDF (reference sequence). V was clipped by 2 bases and J by 4 bases, with 12 bases between them. The CDR3 runs to 15 residues. TCRdb keeps only in-frame clones here, not all; method: immunoSEQ multiplex PCR. Found here are about 360,000 clones, more than 75% of them singletons; the top ten hold about 3%. This clonotype was obtained from a human donor in a cohort sampled during active COVID-19. Sequencing used peripheral blood. The rearrangement links TRBV15 to TRBJ1-5; weak D call: TRBD1 (5 bases). CDR3 amino acids: CATSRNWGGNQPQHF. The CDR3 DNA is TGTGCCACCAGCAGAAACTGGGGGGGTAATCAGCCCCAGCATTTT.